The text below deals with one T cell receptor (beta chain). What it recognizes is unknown. The method was immunoSEQ multiplex PCR; TCRdb's version includes in-frame clones alone and lacks a portion of them. The data hold 75,000 to 95,000 clones, with roughly 86% observed a single time. The V end was cut by 3 bases, the J end by 4 bases, with 17 bases between. CDR3 length: 17 amino acids. Germline values: CDR1 SGHRS, CDR2 YFSETQ. This specimen comes from a study of T cells in localized non-small cell lung cancer. General study results and limits: When the top 100 tumor clones were examined, a median approximately 62 of them also appeared in the adjacent lung, which was paired and uninvolved. Among the tissues sampled, uninvolved adjacent lung had the highest T cell clonality, above tumor.

The chain employs TRBV5-1 and TRBJ2-6; D is possibly TRBD1 (6 bases). Sequences were derived from peripheral blood, sampled before any cancer treatment. The source of this sequence is a man aged 40-75 years with stage I squamous cell lung carcinoma. CDR3 protein: CASSWGTLNLGANVLTF. CDR3 sequence (DNA): TGCGCCAGCAGCTGGGGGACACTCAACTTAGGGGCCAACGTCCTGACTTTC.